The 5 T cell receptor beta chains in this list originate from one sample, sequenced in a study of T cell repertoires in aging, cancer and after chemotherapy (dated by TCRdb to between 2018 and 2021). TCR beta rearrangements were amplified from genomic DNA isolated from peripheral blood, not from sorted cells or RNA. Data came from an Illumina MiSeq. Rearranged TRB sequences spanning V, D and J segments were amplified in a multiplex touch-down PCR with a mixed TRB-A/B primer pool. The public reads were reprocessed in TCRdb via fastp at Q25 and MiXCR, keeping in-frame beta chains. Duplicate CDR3 protein sequences are folded into a single record with the most common DNA and genes. Here the sample has several thousand distinct CDR3 sequences; 27% occur a single time. The ten largest clones represent about 4% of the sample. Sample: blood. These receptors were obtained from a human donor in good health.

This clonotype is deemed medium-sized. This sequence joins TRBV19 and TRBJ2-3; D is perhaps TRBD2 (6 bases). This CDR3 has 17 amino acids. The germline CDR1 and CDR2 sequences are LNHDA and SQIVND (reference sequence). V dropped 5 bases and J dropped 4 bases, with 22 bases sitting between them. Here the CDR3 DNA reads TGTGCCAGTAGTGCCTTTATGCGGACGCCGGGGGCAGATACGCAGTATTTT. Translation: CASSAFMRTPGADTQYF.

Sample share makes this clonotype medium-sized (0.01 to 0.1%). CDR3 bases: TGTGCCAGCAGTTCGTTTAGCAGGAGGCACAATGAGCAGTTCTTC. As protein: CASSSFSRRHNEQFF. This chain joins TRBV12-3 or TRBV12-4 and TRBJ2-1, with TRBD2 as a possible D gene (5 bases). The CDR3 has 15 amino acids. Trimming took 4 bases from V and 5 from J, leaving 15 bases between them.

The rearrangement joins TRBV7-9 to TRBJ1-5; TRBD1 matches at 7 bases. The V segment lost 5 bases and the J segment 2 bases; nucleotides outside the gene matches: 18. The CDR3 totals 19 residues. In germline, CDR1 is SEHNR, CDR2 FQNEAQ (reference sequence). The CDR3 DNA reads TGTGCCAGCAGCCTAGTTCCGGACAGGACAATACCTGGCAATCAGCCCCAGCATTTT. Its translation: CASSLVPDRTIPGNQPQHF.

With respect to this clonotype: At one end, the junction sequence differs from germline, possibly due to a read error. V and J are TRBV4-3 and TRBJ2-6, with D perhaps matching TRBD2 (5 bases). The CDR3 covers 16 residues. Germline CDR1 is LGHNA and CDR2 is YSLEER. The CDR3 loop reads CASIQDGSSGANVLTF. CDR3 nucleotides: TGCGCCAGCATCCAAGATGGGAGCTCTGGGGCCAACGTCCTGACTTTC.

The V and J genes are TRBV28 and TRBJ2-7, with 9 bases that match TRBD2. The trim removed 3 bases at V and 6 bases at J, leaving 6 bases unmatched. Germline CDR1 and CDR2: MDHEN and SYDVKM. This CDR3 contains 14 residues. The CDR3 loop reads CASSFGLAGIEQYV. The CDR3 DNA reads as TGTGCCAGCAGTTTTGGGCTAGCGGGAATCGAGCAGTACGTC.